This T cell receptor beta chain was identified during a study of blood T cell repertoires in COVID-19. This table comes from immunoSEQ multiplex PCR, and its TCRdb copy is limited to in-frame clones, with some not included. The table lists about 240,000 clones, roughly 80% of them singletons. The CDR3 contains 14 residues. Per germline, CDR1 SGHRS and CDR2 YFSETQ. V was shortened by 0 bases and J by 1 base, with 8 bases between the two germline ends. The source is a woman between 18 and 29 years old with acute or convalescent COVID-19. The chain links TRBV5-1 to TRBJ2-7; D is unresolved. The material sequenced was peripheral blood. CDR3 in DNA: TGCGCCAGCAGCTTGGCAGGCTTATCCTACGAGCAGTACTTC. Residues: CASSLAGLSYEQYF.